The T cell receptor (beta chain) described here comes from a study of shared clonotypes between healthy human individuals. Per the germline V gene, CDR1 is SGHKS and CDR2 is YYEKEE (reference sequence). The CDR3 contains 13 residues. V shed 3 bases and J 9 bases; nucleotides not matched to a gene: 8. Generated by immunoSEQ multiplex PCR, the TCRdb table keeps only in-frame clones and is missing some. The sample has some 200,000 clones, approximately 61% seen once; the top ten hold about 10%. The material sequenced was memory CD4+ T cells sorted from blood. The subset was: CD45RA-negative fraction. V usage is TRBV5-5 and J usage is TRBJ1-1; 7 bases align to TRBD1. The TCR was taken from a man aged 25 to 40 in good health. This CDR3 is CASSSLQGKQAFF. CDR3 nucleotides: TGTGCCAGCAGCTCGTTACAGGGGAAACAAGCTTTCTTT.